This T cell receptor (beta chain) was sequenced for a study of blood T cell repertoires in COVID-19. This clone showed up just a few times. The CDR3 totals 15 residues. The V gene's germline CDR1 is MDHEN and CDR2 SYDVKM. V was clipped by 7 bases and J by 5 bases, with 20 bases between them. The table came from immunoSEQ multiplex PCR; TCRdb's copy has only in-frame clones and leaves some out. The table has nearly 350,000 clones, approximately 89% seen once. Sequencing was carried out using peripheral blood. The rearrangement uses TRBV28 and TRBJ2-5; a possible D gene is TRBD1 (6 bases). This sequence was found in a woman aged 18-29 years who had recovered from COVID-19. CDR3 sequence (DNA): TGTGCCAGCAAATCACTAGGACAGCGGCGGGAGACCCAGTACTTC. Protein sequence: CASKSLGQRRETQYF.